A single sample is the source of the 20 T cell receptor beta chains below, sequenced in a study of T cells after yellow fever vaccination. TCRdb redid the calling of the 5' RACE reads with MiXCR, one entry per CDR3 protein. The sample lists 95,000 to 150,000 distinct CDR3 sequences; roughly 15% were seen once. The material sequenced was CD8+ T cells sorted from PBMCs, taken 5 days after the yellow fever booster vaccination. The source of these receptors is a man aged 18 to 35 who received the YFV17D yellow fever vaccine.

The V call is TRBV24-1, the J call TRBJ2-5; D may correspond to TRBD1 or TRBD2 (5 bases each). The CDR3 is made up of 17 amino acids. Trimming took off 0 bases at V and 5 bases at J, with 18 bases between the two ends. CDR1 and CDR2 from the germline V gene are KGHDR and SFDVKD. The CDR3 loop is CATSDLPGTEKVETQYF. The CDR3 nucleotides read TGTGCCACCAGTGATTTGCCAGGGACGGAAAAAGTGGAGACCCAGTACTTC.

The J gene is TRBJ2-5, the V gene TRBV4-2; 11 nucleotides match TRBD2. CDR1 and CDR2 (germline): LGHNA, YNFKEQ. V shed 4 bases and J 5 bases; nucleotides not matched to a gene: 6. The length of the CDR3 is 15 residues. The CDR3 DNA follows: TGTGCCAGCAGCCCGTTAGCGGGGGGGAAGGAGACCCAGTACTTC. Its translation is CASSPLAGGKETQYF.

The chain couples TRBV6-5 to TRBJ2-1, with 8 bases matching TRBD2. CDR3 size: 16 residues. Germline V gene data show CDR1 as MNHEY and CDR2 as SVGAGI. Trimming cost V 8 bases and J 6 bases; bases outside gene matches: 15. CDR3 in amino acids: CASRISGGLSGNEQFF. CDR3 in DNA: TGTGCCAGCCGGATCAGCGGGGGTTTGAGCGGCAATGAGCAGTTCTTC.

This clonotype was seen only a few times. The gene calls are TRBV29-1 and TRBJ2-3; D is perhaps TRBD1 or TRBD2 (6 bases each). The germline gives CDR1 SQVTM, CDR2 ANQGSEA. The CDR3 extends over 18 amino acids. With 7 bases removed from V and 4 bases from J, the gap between germline ends came to 30 bases. CDR3: CSATTRGAVRSHPDTQYF. DNA of the CDR3: TGCAGCGCCACGACGAGGGGGGCGGTCAGGAGTCATCCAGATACGCAGTATTTT.

V and J are TRBV4-2 and TRBJ1-1, with a tentative D call TRBD1 (5 bases). CDR1 LGHNA and CDR2 YNFKEQ come from the germline V gene. The CDR3 spans 14 residues. V lost 3 bases to trimming and J lost 4 bases, with 12 bases between them. The CDR3 DNA reads as TGTGCCAGCAGCCAGGTCGGGGCTGTCACTGAAGCTTTCTTT. Protein: CASSQVGAVTEAFF.

This clonotype was detected a few times. This rearrangement joins TRBV5-4 to TRBJ1-2, with TRBD1 as a possible D gene (5 bases). The CDR3 has 14 residues. V lost 2 bases, J lost 4 bases, and 12 bases lay in between. The germline gives CDR1 SGHNT, CDR2 YYREEE (reference sequence). The CDR3 here is CASSFAPGLYGYTF. As DNA, the CDR3 is TGTGCCAGCAGCTTCGCGCCAGGGCTCTATGGCTACACCTTC.

The rearrangement links TRBV3-1 to TRBJ2-2, with D uncertain. Germline CDR1 reads LGHDT; CDR2 reads YNNKEL (reference sequence). The CDR3 has 15 amino acids. Trimming stripped 5 bases from V and 5 bases from J, with 15 bases between. Here the CDR3 reads CASSSKEASTGELFF. The DNA of the CDR3 is TGTGCCAGCAGCTCAAAAGAGGCCAGTACCGGGGAGCTGTTTTTT.

This clonotype has at least ten counts. CDR3 region: CAIAGSDQRGNDEQFF. The CDR3 nucleotides read TGTGCCATCGCGGGCTCAGACCAGCGGGGAAACGATGAGCAGTTCTTC. This chain joins TRBV10-3 and TRBJ2-1, with TRBD2 identical over 7 bases. Germline assignment: CDR1 ENHRY and CDR2 SYGVKD. The CDR3 loop spans 16 amino acids. J was trimmed by 8 bases and V by 8 bases; bases with no gene match: 18.

This chain connects TRBV6-2 or TRBV6-3 to TRBJ2-7, with D hard to call. V shed 6 bases and J shed 3 bases, with 9 bases lying between them. Germline values: CDR1 MNHEY, CDR2 SVGEGT. This CDR3 contains 12 residues. This CDR3 is CASRASSYEQYF. The CDR3 DNA reads TGTGCCAGCAGGGCTTCTAGCTACGAGCAGTACTTC.

V gene TRBV27 combines with J gene TRBJ2-2; a weak D match, TRBD2 (6 bases). The germline V gene has CDR1 MNHEY and CDR2 SMNVEV (reference sequence). V lost 8 bases to trimming and J lost 6 bases, with 13 bases between them. This CDR3 is built from 13 residues. For the CDR3, the DNA is TGTGCCAGCGCTCCGGGGAGGTCCGGGGAGCTGTTTTTT. This sequence encodes CASAPGRSGELFF.

The genes are TRBV29-1 and TRBJ1-1; D gene uncertain. Looked up from germline, CDR1 is SQVTM and CDR2 is ANQGSEA. V lost 6 bases and J lost 6, with 20 bases in between. The CDR3 length is 14 residues. The CDR3, as DNA: TGCAGCGTCCAGACGAGGGAGGTGTGGTCTGAAGCTTTCTTT. Translated, it gives CSVQTREVWSEAFF.

This clonotype has ten or more counts. The chain has TRBV28 and TRBJ2-7, with TRBD1 matching over 10 bases. Germline CDR1 is MDHEN and CDR2 is SYDVKM. V was clipped by 5 bases and J by 1 base; unmatched bases: 8. This CDR3 has 16 residues. The CDR3 nucleotides are TGTGCCAGCAGTACAAGGACAGGGGGAAATTCCTACGAGCAGTACGTC. This translates into CASSTRTGGNSYEQYV.

This clonotype was detected only a few times. This chain links TRBV4-2 with TRBJ1-2; no definite D call. Germline V gives CDR1 LGHNA, CDR2 YNFKEQ. Trimming pared 0 bases from V and 6 bases from J, leaving 11 bases between. The length of the CDR3 is 14 residues. This chain's CDR3 is CASSQDKAADGYTF. The CDR3 DNA follows: TGTGCCAGCAGCCAAGATAAGGCGGCAGATGGCTACACCTTC.

This clonotype was seen repeatedly, ten times or more. This sequence joins TRBV5-1 and TRBJ1-2; 11 bases align to TRBD1. J was trimmed by 3 bases and V by 3 bases; bases with no gene match: 7. The CDR3 loop spans 16 amino acids. Germline V gene lookup returns CDR1 SGHRS and CDR2 YFSETQ. In DNA form, the CDR3 reads TGCGCCAGCAGCTCGGGTGGACAGGGGGCAGACTATGGCTACACCTTC. Its protein is CASSSGGQGADYGYTF.

The chain combines TRBV7-9 with TRBJ2-3, with D uncertain. The CDR3 has 15 amino acids. Trimming took off 2 bases at V and 6 bases at J, with 15 bases between the two ends. Germline V gives CDR1 SEHNR, CDR2 FQNEAQ (reference sequence). The DNA of the CDR3 is TGTGCCAGCAGCTTATTGCAAGGACGGTGGGATACGCAGTATTTT. Residues: CASSLLQGRWDTQYF.

The table lists this clonotype with a few counts. The chain joins TRBV6-1 to TRBJ1-5; 8 nucleotides match TRBD1. V dropped 3 bases and J dropped 2; count of bases not matched to a gene: 9. CDR3 length: 17 amino acids. Germline V lookup: CDR1 MNHNS, CDR2 SASEGT. The CDR3 nucleotides read TGTGCCAGCAGTGACAGGGGGCGCGTCAGTGGCAATCAGCCCCAGCATTTT. It yields the protein CASSDRGRVSGNQPQHF.

The V call is TRBV9, the J call TRBJ2-2; D is perhaps TRBD2 (7 bases). Trimming removed 4 bases from V and 3 bases from J, with 22 bases in between. Germline CDR1 is SGDLS and CDR2 is YYNGEE. The CDR3 spans 18 residues. The CDR3 protein is CASSLARGAGPYTGELFF. In DNA, the CDR3 is TGTGCCAGCAGCCTAGCTCGGGGGGCAGGTCCCTACACCGGGGAGCTGTTTTTT.

This clonotype was found once. This sequence joins TRBV28 and TRBJ2-7; 10 bases are shared with TRBD1. Germline V gene sequence: CDR1 MDHEN, CDR2 SYDVKM. V was clipped by 4 bases and J by 7 bases; unmatched bases: 7. The CDR3 spans 14 residues. CDR3 protein: CASSSIDRGQEQYV. The CDR3 nucleotides read TGTGCCAGCAGTTCGATAGACAGGGGGCAAGAGCAGTACGTC.

This clonotype has more than one count but fewer than ten. V gene TRBV7-9 combines with J gene TRBJ2-2; D not resolved. This CDR3 is built from 15 residues. Trimming took 5 bases from V and 0 from J, leaving 10 bases between them. CDR1 is SEHNR and CDR2 is FQNEAQ in the germline V gene (reference sequence). The CDR3 reads CASSHLGPNTGELFF. The CDR3 coding sequence is TGTGCCAGCAGCCACCTCGGGCCGAACACCGGGGAGCTGTTTTTT.

This clonotype has a handful of counts. This sequence joins TRBV12-3 or TRBV12-4 and TRBJ1-2, with TRBD1 matching over 10 bases. There are 18 residues in the CDR3. V trimming: 5 bases; J trimming: 0 bases; junction bases outside the gene matches: 12. CDR3 bases: TGTGCCAGCAGTACCTGGACAGGGGGAGCCCTACCTAACTATGGCTACACCTTC. Protein: CASSTWTGGALPNYGYTF.